A selection of T cell receptor beta chains follows, all from one sample in a study of T cell responses to AZD1222 COVID-19 vaccine. Libraries were prepared by immunoSEQ multiplex PCR; TCRdb keeps only in-frame clonotypes and omits some of them. This sample has fewer than 200,000 clones, with around 87% found just once. The input for sequencing was peripheral blood, taken 28 days after the second AZD1222 dose. Every receptor here comes from an adult who received the AZD1222 COVID-19 vaccine. CDR3s include the opening cysteine and the closing phenylalanine or tryptophan. Each record gives: clone size, CDR3 length, V gene, CDR3 protein. The listing skips clone size in some rows; elsewhere it reads once, few, many or a size class.

>-|15|TRBV14
CASSQDFAMNYEQYF
>-|17|TRBV7-9
CASSHDRGGRLIHGYTF
>-|15|TRBV3-1/TRBV3-2
CASSLGRGSGNTIYF
>-|15|TRBV7-9
CASSFGRLGGNTIYF
>-|15|TRBV27
CASSPPRTGNTEAFF
>once|17|TRBV7-2
CASSLAPRGAGLDEQFF
>-|12|TRBV24-1
CATSDPGDGYTF
>-|14|TRBV7-9
CASSQTGAGNTIYF
>-|15|TRBV9
CASSVASDSNQPQHF
>-|17|TRBV28
CASSSGGQTLRPYGYTF
>-|13|TRBV10-3
CASHGGSYAEAFF
>few|15|TRBV6-1
CASSESRGSQETQYF
>-|15|TRBV7-9
CASSREGSSGNTIYF
>-|14|TRBV5-4
CASSLRNRPLEQYF
>-|14|TRBV5-1
CASAKGTGVNEQFF
>-|15|TRBV18
CASSPPVSGPYEQYF
>-|13|TRBV4-2
CASSSGAGDTIYF
>-|13|TRBV4-1
CASSQGLNQPQHF
>-|15|TRBV3-1/TRBV3-2
CASSQPDRGLNEQFF
>-|13|TRBV19
CASSGNTRDGYTF
>-|14|TRBV30
CAWSDPLSTAPLHF
>-|14|TRBV2
CASSAGPPLYGYTF
>-|16|TRBV5-1
CASSSGSGSYNSPLHF
>-|11|TRBV12-3/TRBV12-4
CASSSGDELTF
>-|16|TRBV7-2
CASSLVQSGGNQPQHF
>-|13|TRBV27
CASSMGDYRGYTF
>once|16|TRBV19
CASSILAGQNTGELFF
>-|13|TRBV30
CAWSGGGESPLHF
>-|17|TRBV7-2
CASSLGGAANLNTEAFF
>-|12|TRBV7-8
CASRGGTYEQYF
>-|16|TRBV3-1/TRBV3-2
CASSQGTQDRRNTIYF
>-|13|TRBV7-9
CASSRDAGREQYF
>-|16|TRBV6-5
CASSYSTAGLGNTIYF
>-|16|TRBV3-1/TRBV3-2
CASSHLTRRLDDTQYF
>-|13|TRBV11-3
CASKGQGNTEAFF
>-|15|TRBV4-1
CASSQEFRESGELFF
>-|16|TRBV6-5
CASSYGSSGGQKTQYF
>-|14|TRBV5-1
CASSLAGSSHEQYF
>-|15|TRBV2
CASSEALGNQETQYF
>-|14|TRBV6-5
CASSLREGNTEAFF